The 31 T cell receptor beta chains in this list originate from one sample, sequenced in a study of blood T cells in healthy people across ages. A sample-barcoded 5' primer and a J-beta primer mix were used in a second PCR of about 6 to 12 cycles. TCRdb analysed the 5' RACE reads with MiXCR anew, one entry per CDR3 protein. Of approximately 690,000 distinct CDR3 sequences detected, 40% to 45% appear once; the ten largest clones hold about 30%. Material: blood. The origin of the receptors is a man older than 75 in good health.

The chain has TRBV7-2 and TRBJ1-3, with D maybe TRBD1 (5 bases). Germline CDR1 and CDR2: SGHTA and FQGNSA. This CDR3 region has 15 residues. V was pared by 0 bases and J by 3 bases, with 9 bases between. The CDR3, as DNA: TGTGCCAGCAGCTTAGCGAAGGGGCTTGGAAACACCATATATTTT. This translates into CASSLAKGLGNTIYF.

The chain recombines TRBV4-2 with TRBJ1-4, with D uncertain. The CDR3 is 14 residues long. Germline-derived CDR1 and CDR2 are LGHNA and YNFKEQ. The V gene lost 1 base and the J gene lost 4 bases, with 7 bases spanning the gap. Here the CDR3 DNA reads TGTGCCAGCAGCCAAGTCAGTGGTAATGAAAAACTGTTTTTT. Translating gives CASSQVSGNEKLFF.

The chain couples TRBV6-2 or TRBV6-3 to TRBJ2-7; D may be TRBD1 (5 bases). V was clipped by 6 bases and J by 2 bases, with 11 bases between them. The CDR3 length is 13 residues. Germline V gene sequence: CDR1 MNHEY, CDR2 SVGEGT. In DNA form, the CDR3 reads TGTGCCAGCAGACAGGAAAAGACCTACGAGCAGTACTTC. Amino acid sequence: CASRQEKTYEQYF.

This clonotype was detected many times. This chain joins TRBV7-8 and TRBJ2-7; 8 nucleotides line up with TRBD1. CDR1 is SGHVS, CDR2 FQNEAQ, per germline. V was clipped by 5 bases and J by 2 bases; unmatched bases: 2. The CDR3 is 13 amino acids. CDR3 protein: CASSLDRAYEQYF. For the CDR3, the DNA is TGTGCCAGCAGCCTGGACAGGGCCTACGAGCAGTACTTC.

A single count supports this clonotype. The chain has TRBV5-1 and TRBJ2-7, with TRBD1 matching over 10 bases. There are 13 residues in the CDR3. J gave up 6 bases and V 3 bases, and 3 bases lay outside the gene matches. Germline CDR1 reads SGHRS; CDR2 reads YFSETQ. CDR3 in amino acids: CASSSTGGLEQYF. In DNA form, the CDR3 reads TGCGCCAGCAGCTCGACAGGGGGCCTCGAGCAGTACTTC.

This clonotype was seen a handful of times. The chain recombines TRBV12-3 or TRBV12-4 with TRBJ1-2; TRBD1 is a possible D gene (6 bases). Trimming removed 6 bases at V and 8 bases at J, with 19 bases between. The CDR3 contains 14 residues. For the CDR3, the DNA is TGTGCCAGCAGAAGCACAGGGCCTCAGGAAGGCTACACCTTC. This gives the protein CASRSTGPQEGYTF.

This clonotype was counted a few times. The chain joins TRBV27 to TRBJ1-1; possible D gene TRBD1, 5 bases. The CDR3 is 13 amino acids. Between the trimmed V and J ends, which lost 5 bases and 0 bases, there was a span of 7 bases. Per the germline V gene, CDR1 is MNHEY and CDR2 is SMNVEV (reference sequence). The CDR3 nucleotides read TGTGCCAGCAGTCAGACAGTGAACACTGAAGCTTTCTTT. As protein: CASSQTVNTEAFF.

The chain joins TRBV6-5 to TRBJ2-5, with D possibly being TRBD2 (6 bases). With the DNA end fitting TRBJ2-7 better, the J assignment may be wrong. CDR1 and CDR2 (germline): MNHEY, SVGAGI. The CDR3 contains 14 residues. In DNA, the CDR3 is TGTGCCAGCAGCTCAGACATCTCGGGGGACGAGCAGTACTTC. It codes for CASSSDISGDEQYF.

This chain joins TRBV11-2 and TRBJ2-2; 12 positions match TRBD2. This CDR3 is built from 17 residues. The V gene end was trimmed by 5 bases and the J gene end by 5 bases; junction bases not matched to a gene: 9. The germline gives CDR1 SGHAT, CDR2 FQNNGV. The CDR3 reads CASSVPGLAGGTGELFF. The CDR3 nucleotides read TGTGCCAGCAGCGTGCCGGGACTAGCGGGTGGTACCGGGGAGCTGTTTTTT.

This clonotype was counted between two and nine times. The chain combines TRBV6-1 with TRBJ2-4; D may be TRBD1 (6 bases). The CDR3 covers 17 residues. The V gene lost 2 bases and the J gene lost 0 bases, with 14 bases spanning the gap. Germline CDR1 is MNHNS and CDR2 is SASEGT. In nucleotides, the CDR3 is TGTGCCAGCAGTGAACAGGCTCAGGGGTTAGCCAAAAACATTCAGTACTTC. Amino acids: CASSEQAQGLAKNIQYF.

V is TRBV6-2 or TRBV6-3 and J is TRBJ2-1; no definite D call. CDR3 size: 15 residues. CDR1 is MNHEY, CDR2 SVGEGT, per germline. Trimming took 2 bases from V and 4 from J, leaving 12 bases between them. Here the CDR3 reads CASSYPVGQYNEQFF. The CDR3 nucleotides are TGTGCCAGCAGTTACCCGGTTGGGCAGTACAATGAGCAGTTCTTC.

The chain couples TRBV5-1 to TRBJ2-1, with 10 bases identical to TRBD2. Germline assignment: CDR1 SGHRS and CDR2 YFSETQ. The CDR3 runs 18 residues. Trimming took 0 bases from V and 7 from J; bases not matched to a gene: 13. As DNA, the CDR3 is TGCGCCAGCAGCTTGGGACTTGCCAGCGGGGGGGCCCGGAATGAGCAGTTCTTC. Residues: CASSLGLASGGARNEQFF.

As concerns this clonotype: A much larger clone is a single base away; this may be a read error. The rearrangement joins TRBV7-2 to TRBJ2-7, with D possibly being TRBD2 (6 bases). The DNA end is more similar to TRBJ2-5, so the J call may be wrong. CDR1 SGHTA and CDR2 FQGNSA come from the germline V gene. The CDR3 length is 14 residues. CDR3 bases: TGTGCCGGCAGACCTTATGGGGGGCAAGAGACCCAGTACTTC. It is translated as CAGRPYGGQETQYF.

This clonotype has more than one count but fewer than ten. The rearrangement links TRBV29-1 to TRBJ1-5; TRBD1 might be the D (6 bases). Germline CDR1 and CDR2: SQVTM and ANQGSEA. CDR3 size: 13 residues. V lost 6 bases to trimming and J lost 0 bases, with 9 bases between them. CDR3 DNA sequence: TGCAGCGTCGGACAGAATAGCAATCAGCCCCAGCATTTT. The encoded protein is CSVGQNSNQPQHF.

Only a few counts were recorded for this clonotype. The rearrangement links TRBV7-9 to TRBJ1-6; D gene uncertain. This CDR3 region has 14 residues. Trimming left V 1 base short and J 9 bases short, with 10 bases between. Germline V lookup: CDR1 SEHNR, CDR2 FQNEAQ (reference sequence). CDR3 sequence: CASSLDGRASPLHF. Written as DNA, the CDR3 is TGTGCCAGCAGCTTAGATGGGAGGGCTTCACCCCTCCACTTT.

This clonotype was seen a few times. The chain joins TRBV12-3 or TRBV12-4 to TRBJ2-5; D unclear. V gave up 5 bases and J gave up 1 base, with 8 bases separating them. The CDR3 runs 13 residues. The CDR3 DNA reads as TGTGCCAGCAGTCGGCGGACCCAAGAGACCCAGTACTTC. The encoded protein is CASSRRTQETQYF.

The chain joins TRBV6-2 or TRBV6-3 to TRBJ2-3, with 7 positions matching TRBD2. The V segment lost 0 bases and the J segment 4 bases; nucleotides outside the gene matches: 13. CDR1 MNHEY and CDR2 SVGEGT come from the germline V gene. The CDR3 sequence is 18 residues long. The CDR3 nucleotides are TGTGCCAGCAGTTACTCGATCCGAATGGGGGGGGTTTCAGATACGCAGTATTTT. This encodes CASSYSIRMGGVSDTQYF.

The DNA for the CDR3 is TGTGCCAGTGTAGGGACAGGGAGGACTGAAGCTTTCTTT. It yields the protein CASVGTGRTEAFF. J is TRBJ1-1 and V is TRBV30; TRBD1 matches 9 bases. The germline gives CDR1 GTSNPN, CDR2 SVGIG (reference sequence). The junction had 9 bases not matched to a gene; V was cut back by 8 bases and J by 5 bases. The CDR3 runs 13 residues.

This rearrangement joins TRBV3-1 to TRBJ2-7; 8 bases align to TRBD1. The CDR3 extends over 16 amino acids. After removal of 4 bases from V and 7 bases from J, the junction contained 15 bases not matched to a gene. Germline-derived CDR1 and CDR2 are LGHDT and YNNKEL (reference sequence). The CDR3 DNA reads as TGTGCCAGCAGCCCGAGGACAGGGACAATGGGGAATGAGCAGTACTTC. This encodes CASSPRTGTMGNEQYF.

The chain employs TRBV20-1 and TRBJ2-5, with D possibly TRBD1 on 6 matching bases. Trimming pared 0 bases from V and 3 bases from J, leaving 11 bases between. Germline V CDR1 and CDR2: DFQATT, SNEGSKA (reference sequence). This CDR3 comprises 14 residues. The CDR3 loop reads CSARDGAGEETQYF. The CDR3 region has the DNA TGCAGTGCTAGAGATGGGGCAGGGGAAGAGACCCAGTACTTC.

The table lists this clonotype with a few counts. This chain uses TRBV20-1 with TRBJ2-3; TRBD2 matches 9 bases. Per the germline V gene, CDR1 is DFQATT and CDR2 is SNEGSKA (reference sequence). With 6 bases clipped from V and 5 bases from J, the junction kept 12 bases outside the gene matches. The CDR3 is made up of 15 amino acids. This CDR3 reads CSANIRREGRDTQYF. CDR3 sequence (DNA): TGCAGTGCAAACATTCGGCGGGAGGGGAGAGATACGCAGTATTTT.

CDR3 bases: TGTGCCAGCAGCCCCGAGGGACTAGCGGGGGGAACCGGGGAGCTGTTTTTT. Translated: CASSPEGLAGGTGELFF. This rearrangement joins TRBV7-2 to TRBJ2-2; TRBD2 aligns across 15 bases. The CDR3 has 17 amino acids. The germline V gene encodes CDR1 SGHTA and CDR2 FQGNSA. With 5 bases clipped from V and 5 bases from J, the junction kept 6 bases outside the gene matches. Combining the CDR3 with reference TRBV7-2 and TRBJ2-2 gives the whole variable domain GAGVSQSPSNKVTEKGKDVELRCDPISGHTALYWYRQSLGQGLEFLIYFQGNSAPDKSGLPSDRFSAERTGGSVSTLTIQRTQQEDSAVYLCASSPEGLAGGTGELFFGEGSRLTVL.

The V gene is TRBV12-3 or TRBV12-4, the J gene TRBJ1-1, with a tentative D call TRBD1 (5 bases). The CDR3 sequence is 14 residues long. V was trimmed by 3 bases and J by 4 bases, leaving 12 bases between them. The CDR3 sequence: CASSFSGGVTEAFF. DNA for the CDR3: TGTGCCAGCAGTTTTTCGGGGGGGGTCACTGAAGCTTTCTTT.

This clonotype was detected a few times. The V gene is TRBV7-2, the J gene TRBJ2-5, with TRBD2 identical over 8 bases. V gave up 7 bases and J gave up 0 bases; unmatched junction bases: 13. Germline loops: CDR1 SGHTA, CDR2 FQGNSA. CDR3 length equals 17 residues. This chain's CDR3 is CASTDNRQRGYQETQYF. CDR3 nucleotides: TGTGCCAGCACCGATAACCGTCAGCGGGGGTACCAAGAGACCCAGTACTTC.

V and J are TRBV9 and TRBJ2-3; 9 bases align to TRBD1. J was trimmed by 6 bases and V by 4 bases; bases with no gene match: 12. The CDR3 is 16 residues long. The germline CDR1 and CDR2 sequences are SGDLS and YYNGEE. CDR3 coding DNA: TGTGCCAGCAGCCTCCAGGCTGGACAGGGGTTGGATACGCAGTATTTT. Its translation is CASSLQAGQGLDTQYF.

The rearrangement uses TRBV6-2 or TRBV6-3 and TRBJ2-2, with 9 bases matching TRBD2. Germline V gene lookup returns CDR1 MNHEY and CDR2 SVGEGT. This CDR3 is built from 17 residues. Trimming took 5 bases from V and 2 from J; bases not matched to a gene: 9. Here the CDR3 reads CASSPAGTSQNTGELFF. Written as DNA, the CDR3 is TGTGCCAGCAGTCCAGCCGGGACTAGCCAAAACACCGGGGAGCTGTTTTTT.

In this sample, this clonotype turned up a few times. The genes are TRBV6-1 and TRBJ2-6; no firm D call. This CDR3 spans 15 amino acids. With 6 bases removed from V and 0 bases from J, the gap between germline ends came to 9 bases. CDR1 is MNHNS, CDR2 SASEGT, per germline. The CDR3 bases are TGTGCCAGCAGGCATCTCGCCTCTGGGGCCAACGTCCTGACTTTC. Protein: CASRHLASGANVLTF.

V and J are TRBV7-2 and TRBJ1-5; TRBD1 might be the D (5 bases). Germline lookup yields CDR1 SGHTA and CDR2 FQGNSA. The CDR3 totals 14 residues. V shed 4 bases and J shed 3 bases, with 10 bases lying between them. CDR3 residues: CASSSRDLNQPQHF. CDR3 bases: TGTGCCAGCAGCTCCCGGGACCTCAATCAGCCCCAGCATTTT. The full variable domain, rest sourced from reference TRBV7-2 and TRBJ1-5, is GAGVSQSPSNKVTEKGKDVELRCDPISGHTALYWYRQSLGQGLEFLIYFQGNSAPDKSGLPSDRFSAERTGGSVSTLTIQRTQQEDSAVYLCASSSRDLNQPQHFGDGTRLSIL.

There are a few counts of this clonotype. The chain joins TRBV6-2 or TRBV6-3 to TRBJ2-5; D may be TRBD1 (7 bases). Germline V CDR1 and CDR2: MNHEY, SVGEGT. Trimming stripped 2 bases from V and 6 bases from J, with 13 bases between. The CDR3 length is 14 residues. CDR3 region: CASSYAGQRQTQYF. The DNA of the CDR3 is TGTGCCAGCAGTTACGCGGGACAGCGGCAGACCCAGTACTTC.

This clonotype was found once. The chain uses TRBV5-6 and TRBJ2-2, with 8 bases lining up with TRBD2. In germline, CDR1 is SGHDT, CDR2 YYEEEE. This CDR3 has 15 amino acids. J was trimmed by 5 bases and V by 1 base; bases with no gene match: 4. The CDR3 loop reads CASSLIGGETGELFF. In DNA, the CDR3 is TGTGCCAGCAGCTTGATCGGGGGGGAGACCGGGGAGCTGTTTTTT.

Comments on this clonotype: One junction end disagrees with the germline gene, perhaps due to a read error. This chain joins TRBV7-8 and TRBJ2-3; 7 bases align to TRBD2. CDR1 and CDR2 from the germline V gene are SGHVS and FQNEAQ. The CDR3 covers 15 residues. CDR3 in amino acids: CASSYERGNTDTRYF. The CDR3 DNA sequence: TGTGCCAGCAGTTACGAGCGGGGTAACACAGATACGCGGTATTTT.